Listed below are T cell receptor beta chains from one sample, sequenced in a study of blood T cell repertoires in COVID-19. Clones were sequenced by immunoSEQ multiplex PCR, and TCRdb holds only the in-frame ones, with some missing. Here the sample spans some 670,000 clones, 80% to 90% being singletons. The sequencing sample was made of peripheral blood. The receptors stem from a woman aged 18-29 years with acute or convalescent COVID-19. Each CDR3 is given with its conserved first and last residue. D genes are given only for firm matches. Clone size is shown for a subset of rows, as once, few, many or a class of expanded clone.

D gene | J gene | V gene | clone size | CDR3 protein | CDR3 DNA
. | TRBJ1-2 | TRBV7-9 | . | CASSPHTDFNYGYTF | TGTGCCAGCAGCCCCCACACCGACTTTAACTATGGCTACACCTTC
. | TRBJ2-3 | TRBV18 | . | CASSLLRTDTDTQYF | TGTGCCAGCTCACTTCTTAGGACAGACACAGATACGCAGTATTTT
. | TRBJ2-5 | TRBV3-1/TRBV3-2 | . | CASSQARSRSSKTQYF | TGTGCCAGCAGCCAAGCCCGGTCTAGAAGTTCGAAGACCCAGTACTTC
. | TRBJ2-5 | TRBV30 | . | CALGWGGTHKRQETQYF | TGTGCCTTGGGCTGGGGGGGGACACACAAACGCCAAGAGACCCAGTACTTC
. | TRBJ1-1 | TRBV5-5 | . | CASSRTLGGSNTEAFF | TGTGCCAGCAGCAGAACTTTAGGAGGAAGCAACACTGAAGCTTTCTTT
TRBD2 | TRBJ2-2 | TRBV7-9 | . | CASSLGTPVAGDHTGELFF | TGTGCCAGCAGCTTAGGGACCCCTGTAGCGGGGGATCACACCGGGGAGCTGTTTTTT
. | TRBJ2-7 | TRBV10-3 | . | CAIGPGQLNEQYF | TGTGCCATCGGGCCAGGGCAATTAAACGAGCAGTACTTC
TRBD1 | TRBJ1-1 | TRBV25-1 | once | CASSARTGMDEAFF | TGTGCCAGCAGCGCAAGGACAGGGATGGATGAAGCTTTCTTT
. | TRBJ2-4 | TRBV12-1 | . | CASSPLAKNIQYF | TGTGCCAGCAGCCCCCTAGCCAAAAACATTCAGTACTTC
TRBD1 | TRBJ2-7 | TRBV5-4 | . | CASSLQGSNEQYF | TGTGCCAGCAGCTTACAGGGGTCCAACGAGCAGTACTTC
. | TRBJ2-1 | TRBV11-3 | . | CASSLGVAHEQFF | TGTGCCAGCAGCTTAGGGGTAGCCCATGAGCAGTTCTTC
. | TRBJ2-5 | TRBV12-3/TRBV12-4 | . | CASTGGETQYF | TGTGCCAGCACGGGCGGGGAGACCCAGTACTTC
TRBD1 | TRBJ1-5 | TRBV6-5 | . | CASRPTGAPLAQHF | TGTGCCAGCAGACCGACAGGGGCCCCGTTGGCCCAGCATTTT
TRBD1 | TRBJ1-2 | TRBV6-5 | . | CASSSIDRDYGYTF | TGTGCCAGCAGTTCCATAGACAGGGACTATGGCTACACCTTC
TRBD1 | TRBJ1-1 | TRBV28 | . | CASSPHLRQGTMNTEAFF | TGTGCCAGCAGCCCACACCTCCGACAGGGGACCATGAACACTGAAGCTTTCTTT
. | TRBJ1-1 | TRBV20-1 | . | CSARGGSEAFF | TGCAGTGCTAGGGGGGGGAGTGAAGCTTTCTTT
. | TRBJ1-2 | TRBV24-1 | . | CATSDGQRVVF | TGTGCCACCAGTGATGGACAGCGCGTAGTGTTC
TRBD1 | TRBJ1-2 | TRBV6-5 | . | CASSYLTGVLRGYTF | TGTGCCAGCAGTTACTTGACAGGGGTTCTGCGTGGCTACACCTTC
. | TRBJ2-7 | TRBV5-1 | . | CASSLGRNEQYF | TGCGCCAGCAGCTTGGGGAGAAACGAGCAGTACTTC
. | TRBJ2-7 | TRBV4-1 | . | CASSQLFTVSYEQYF | TGCGCCAGCAGCCAATTATTTACAGTCTCCTACGAGCAGTACTTC
TRBD1 | TRBJ1-2 | TRBV10-3 | . | CAIRSEGAPDYGYTF | TGTGCCATCAGGTCGGAGGGGGCGCCGGACTATGGCTACACCTTC
TRBD1 | TRBJ1-3 | TRBV5-1 | . | CASSLDRGISGNTIYF | TGCGCCAGCAGCTTGGACAGGGGCATCTCTGGAAACACCATATATTTT
. | TRBJ2-7 | TRBV18 | . | CASSPKQAGYEQYF | TGTGCCAGCTCACCTAAACAGGCAGGCTACGAGCAGTACTTC
. | TRBJ2-7 | TRBV5-1 | few | CASSAEGSGGSPYEQYF | TGCGCCAGCAGCGCCGAGGGGTCAGGGGGGTCTCCCTACGAGCAGTACTTC
TRBD1 | TRBJ1-2 | TRBV27 | . | CASSFTPGQGISYTF | TGTGCCAGCAGTTTTACCCCGGGACAGGGAATAAGCTACACCTTC
. | TRBJ1-1 | TRBV7-7 | . | CASSPYRGVGMNTEAFF | TGTGCCAGCAGCCCTTATCGGGGAGTGGGCATGAACACTGAAGCTTTCTTT
. | TRBJ1-1 | TRBV12-5 | . | CASGLRVNTEAFF | TGTGCTAGTGGTTTGCGGGTGAACACTGAAGCTTTCTTT
TRBD1 | TRBJ1-1 | TRBV19 | many | CASSPLRDSPTEAFF | TGTGCCAGTAGTCCCCTCCGGGACAGTCCTACTGAAGCTTTCTTT
TRBD1 | TRBJ2-5 | TRBV7-8 | . | CASSALTGLGETQYF | TGTGCCAGCAGCGCCCTGACAGGGCTGGGAGAGACCCAGTACTTC
. | TRBJ1-4 | TRBV12-5 | . | CASGLSYGEKLFF | TGTGCTAGTGGTCTCTCATACGGTGAAAAACTGTTTTTT
TRBD2 | TRBJ2-7 | TRBV5-1 | . | CASRPTSGGQYEQYF | TGCGCCAGCAGGCCTACTAGCGGGGGGCAGTACGAGCAGTACTTC
TRBD2 | TRBJ2-3 | TRBV13 | once | CASSLGTASGVSDTQYF | TGTGCCAGCAGCTTAGGTACCGCTAGCGGGGTTTCAGATACGCAGTATTTT
. | TRBJ2-5 | TRBV5-1 | . | CASSQGRAQETQYF | TGCGCCAGCAGCCAGGGGAGGGCCCAAGAGACCCAGTACTTC
TRBD2 | TRBJ2-1 | TRBV4-2 | . | CASTRGLEGNEQFF | TGTGCCAGCACCCGAGGACTAGAGGGCAATGAGCAGTTCTTC
. | TRBJ1-2 | TRBV11-2 | . | CASSFAGTSGYTF | TGTGCCAGCAGCTTTGCGGGAACAAGTGGCTACACCTTC
. | TRBJ1-2 | TRBV3-1/TRBV3-2 | once | CASSEREGWGSYGYTF | TGTGCCAGCAGCGAGAGGGAGGGTTGGGGGAGCTATGGCTACACCTTC
. | TRBJ1-2 | TRBV5-1 | few | CASSLIPGTATNYGYTF | TGCGCCAGCAGCTTGATTCCGGGAACCGCGACTAACTATGGCTACACCTTC
. | TRBJ2-3 | TRBV7-3 | . | CASSLSGGNTDTQYF | TGTGCCAGCAGCTTATCGGGCGGGAACACAGATACGCAGTATTTT
. | TRBJ1-3 | TRBV5-1 | once | CASSVQSSSGNTIYF | TGCGCCAGCAGCGTACAGAGCAGCTCTGGAAACACCATATATTTT
TRBD1 | TRBJ2-7 | TRBV5-6 | . | CASSYDRGPEQYF | TGTGCCAGCAGCTACGACAGGGGGCCAGAGCAGTACTTC
TRBD1 | TRBJ2-1 | TRBV19 | once | CASNRGQGYNEQFF | TGTGCCAGTAATCGGGGACAGGGCTACAATGAGCAGTTCTTC
TRBD2 | TRBJ2-2 | TRBV9 | . | CASSVGSGRTGELFF | TGTGCCAGCAGCGTTGGAAGCGGGAGGACCGGGGAGCTGTTTTTT
TRBD2 | TRBJ2-1 | TRBV7-6 | . | CASSFRASGGSVSSYNEQFF | TGTGCCAGCAGCTTCCGGGCTAGCGGGGGGTCTGTGAGCTCCTACAATGAGCAGTTCTTC
. | TRBJ1-4 | TRBV4-2 | . | CASSRGGAGNEKLFF | TGTGCCAGCAGCCGCGGAGGGGCAGGGAATGAAAAACTGTTTTTT
TRBD1 | TRBJ2-5 | TRBV12-3/TRBV12-4 | . | CASSGTGAWTQYF | TGTGCCAGCAGCGGGACAGGGGCGTGGACCCAGTACTTC
TRBD1 | TRBJ1-6 | TRBV5-1 | . | CASSLVLLDGVLGQGNSPLHF | TGCGCCAGCAGCTTGGTTCTTCTGGACGGTGTGTTGGGACAGGGGAATTCACCCCTCCACTTT
. | TRBJ1-3 | TRBV5-1 | . | CASSLGSLSGNTIYF | TGCGCCAGCAGCTTGGGTAGTCTCTCTGGAAACACCATATATTTT
. | TRBJ1-1 | TRBV19 | . | CASSVQPKRTEAFF | TGTGCCAGTAGCGTACAGCCGAAACGGACTGAAGCTTTCTTT
. | TRBJ2-3 | TRBV24-1 | . | CATSAVWTDTQYF | TGTGCCACCAGTGCGGTTTGGACAGATACGCAGTATTTT
TRBD2 | TRBJ2-3 | TRBV24-1 | . | CASRGDTDTQYF | TGTGCCTCCCGGGGGGACACAGATACGCAGTATTTT
TRBD1 | TRBJ2-7 | TRBV19 | . | CASSGTGLDEQYF | TGTGCCAGTAGTGGGACAGGACTTGACGAGCAGTACTTC
. | TRBJ1-1 | TRBV6-1 | . | CASSEAGAPNTEAFF | TGTGCCAGCAGTGAAGCGGGGGCCCCAAACACTGAAGCTTTCTTT
TRBD1 | TRBJ1-6 | TRBV5-5 | . | CASSSSNRGKESPLHF | TGTGCCAGCAGCTCATCTAACAGGGGGAAAGAATCACCCCTCCACTTT
. | TRBJ1-4 | TRBV20-1 | . | CSASFAGLMKKLFF | TGCAGTGCTAGTTTTGCAGGTCTAATGAAAAAACTGTTTTTT
. | TRBJ2-1 | TRBV4-1 | . | CASSQAGAGNEQFF | TGCGCCAGCAGCCAAGCTGGGGCGGGGAATGAGCAGTTCTTC